The 13 T cell receptor beta chains listed next were all sequenced from one sample in a study of STAT5B mutations in CD4+ large granular lymphocyte leukemia. This table comes from immunoSEQ multiplex PCR, and its TCRdb copy is limited to in-frame clones, with some not included. The repertoire includes about 40,000 clones, 81% of them detected once, and about 3.6% sits in the top ten. Material: CD4+ T cells from blood buffy coats. The receptors derive from a human donor in good health.

This clone came up once. This chain joins TRBV25-1 and TRBJ2-1, with a possible D match to TRBD2 (5 bases). Per the germline V gene, CDR1 is MGHDK and CDR2 is SYGVNS. This CDR3 has 13 amino acids. Between the trimmed V and J ends, which lost 6 bases and 9 bases, there was a span of 15 bases. CDR3 nucleotide sequence: TGTGCCAGCAGGACTACCGGACTTAGTGAGCAGTTCTTC. It encodes CASRTTGLSEQFF.

The gene calls are TRBV11-3 and TRBJ2-5; D is uncertain. The CDR3 runs to 13 residues. Between the trimmed V and J ends, which lost 5 bases and 5 bases, there was a span of 12 bases. Germline lookup yields CDR1 SGHNT and CDR2 YENEEA. CDR3 in amino acids: CASSPSPRETQYF. Here the CDR3 DNA reads TGTGCCAGCAGCCCCTCACCGCGGGAGACCCAGTACTTC.

The rearrangement joins TRBV18 to TRBJ2-3; D perhaps matches TRBD2 (6 bases). Trimming stripped 3 bases from V and 1 base from J, with 11 bases between. Germline values: CDR1 KGHSH, CDR2 LQKENI. This CDR3 region has 15 residues. The CDR3 here is CASSPPGAGTDTQYF. CDR3 DNA: TGTGCCAGCTCACCCCCGGGAGCGGGCACAGATACGCAGTATTTT.

V usage is TRBV28 and J usage is TRBJ2-5; D could derive from TRBD1 or TRBD2 (6 bases each). Deletions cut 5 bases from V and 2 bases from J, with 12 bases between. The CDR3 totals 14 residues. Looked up from germline, CDR1 is MDHEN and CDR2 is SYDVKM. The CDR3 coding sequence is TGTGCCAGCAGTCCGGGGGCCCTACAAGAGACCCAGTACTTC. Amino acid sequence: CASSPGALQETQYF.

V gene TRBV2 combines with J gene TRBJ2-3; 14 nucleotides agree with TRBD2. Germline loops: CDR1 SNHLY, CDR2 FYNNEI. V shed 4 bases, J shed 5 bases, and the junction held 5 bases outside the gene matches. This CDR3 comprises 16 residues. The CDR3 nucleotides are TGTGCCAGCAGTGCGACTAGCGGGAGGGCGGGAGATACGCAGTATTTT. This gives the protein CASSATSGRAGDTQYF. The full variable domain, with the rest looked up from reference TRBV2 and TRBJ2-3, is EPEVTQTPSHQVTQMGQEVILRCVPISNHLYFYWYRQILGQKVEFLVSFYNNEISEKSEIFDDQFSVERPDGSNFTLKIRSTKLEDSAMYFCASSATSGRAGDTQYFGPGTRLTVL.

This clone showed up just a few times. The chain recombines TRBV19 with TRBJ1-2; no clear D. V was trimmed by 7 bases and J by 4 bases, leaving 16 bases between them. This CDR3 spans 14 amino acids. Germline values: CDR1 LNHDA, CDR2 SQIVND (reference sequence). CDR3 bases: TGTGCCAGTACCCCGCAATCAGGTGGCTATGGCTACACCTTC. Amino acid sequence: CASTPQSGGYGYTF. The full variable domain, completed using reference TRBV19 and TRBJ1-2, is DGGITQSPKYLFRKEGQNVTLSCEQNLNHDAMYWYRQDPGQGLRLIYYSQIVNDFQKGDIAEGYSVSREKKESFPLTVTSAQKNPTAFYLCASTPQSGGYGYTFGSGTRLTVV.

The chain is built from TRBV29-1 and TRBJ1-1; D is ambiguous. V lost 2 bases and J lost 1, with 14 bases in between. CDR1 and CDR2 (germline): SQVTM, ANQGSEA. CDR3 size: 15 residues. CDR3 DNA: TGCAGCGTTGAATTGTTGGCGGACCCGAACACTGAAGCTTTCTTT. As protein: CSVELLADPNTEAFF.

The rearrangement links TRBV7-9 to TRBJ2-5, with 7 bases fitting TRBD1. The CDR3 is 14 amino acids. With V trimmed by 3 bases and J by 7 bases, 8 bases remained unmatched. The germline V gene has CDR1 SEHNR and CDR2 FQNEAQ (reference sequence). CDR3 nucleotide sequence: TGTGCCAGCAGCTTGGGACAGTTCGATGGGACCCAGTACTTC. Encoded protein: CASSLGQFDGTQYF.

J is TRBJ2-7 and V is TRBV2; the D is unclear. Germline CDR1 and CDR2: SNHLY and FYNNEI. This CDR3 is built from 16 residues. V was trimmed by 1 base and J by 9 bases, leaving 22 bases between them. The CDR3 coding sequence is TGTGCCAGCAGTGAAGAGTTGAGTCCGCCGCGGATGGGGCAGTACTTC. It yields the protein CASSEELSPPRMGQYF.

The chain employs TRBV29-1 and TRBJ1-2, with D possibly TRBD1 on 6 matching bases. In germline, CDR1 is SQVTM, CDR2 ANQGSEA. The CDR3 loop spans 12 amino acids. V was trimmed by 6 bases and J by 1 base, leaving 9 bases between them. In nucleotides, the CDR3 is TGCAGCGTCACGGACAGTAACTATGGCTACACCTTC. It specifies CSVTDSNYGYTF.

This rearrangement joins TRBV5-1 to TRBJ2-5; D possibly uses TRBD1 or TRBD2 (5 bases each). Germline V lookup: CDR1 SGHRS, CDR2 YFSETQ. V lost 0 bases to trimming and J lost 4 bases, with 10 bases between them. The CDR3 length is 14 residues. The CDR3 sequence is CASSLGGRGETQYF. The CDR3 DNA follows: TGCGCCAGCAGCTTGGGGGGGAGAGGAGAGACCCAGTACTTC.

This chain connects TRBV10-3 to TRBJ2-7; 7 bases fit TRBD2. J lost 2 bases, V lost 3 bases, and 7 bases had no gene match. The CDR3 length is 15 residues. Looked up from germline, CDR1 is ENHRY and CDR2 is SYGVKD. CDR3 nucleotide sequence: TGTGCCATCAGTGATAGGGGAGGGCCTCCCTACGAGCAGTACTTC. Its protein is CAISDRGGPPYEQYF.

The chain joins TRBV9 to TRBJ2-1; 9 bases map to TRBD1. The V and J ends lost 4 bases and 5 bases, in that order; junction bases with no gene match: 4. The CDR3 has 14 amino acids. CDR1 is SGDLS, CDR2 YYNGEE, per germline. The CDR3: CASSPRTGDNEQFF. CDR3 sequence (DNA): TGTGCCAGCAGCCCACGGACAGGGGACAATGAGCAGTTCTTC.